These T cell receptor beta chains were read from a single sample in a study of CD8+CD57+ T cells in acquired aplastic anemia. TCRdb analysed the reads with MiXCR anew, one entry per CDR3 protein. The repertoire holds under 200,000 distinct CDR3 sequences, with about three fifths as singletons. The source material was sorted CD4+, CD8+, or CD8+CD57+ T cells (not recorded which) from PBMCs. The receptors originated from a human donor with severe aplastic anemia or a healthy control (not recorded which). Each CDR3 is given with its conserved first and last residue. D genes are given only for firm matches.

D	length	V	J	CDR3
NA	13	TRBV20-1	TRBJ1-6	CSARDKGNSPLHF
NA	13	TRBV6-5	TRBJ2-5	CASSYPEGETQYF
TRBD1	16	TRBV7-9	TRBJ2-3	CASSYGQGGSTDTQYF
NA	13	TRBV5-5	TRBJ2-1	CASSHASDNEQFF
TRBD1	18	TRBV20-1	TRBJ2-7	CSARNPNQNQGAPHEQYF
TRBD1	15	TRBV5-1	TRBJ2-3	CASSLRGLRGDTQYF
NA	12	TRBV5-4	TRBJ1-2	CASSLINYGYTF
NA	12	TRBV10-3	TRBJ2-3	CAIKTSTDTQYF
TRBD2	14	TRBV2	TRBJ2-2	CASRGRSNTGELFF
NA	15	TRBV7-8	TRBJ2-1	CASSLQGLSGDEQFF
NA	12	TRBV14	TRBJ2-1	CASSPGFNEQFF
NA	15	TRBV6-1	TRBJ1-4	CASSESPGSNEKLFF
NA	14	TRBV7-9	TRBJ2-5	CASSLGFSQETQYF
TRBD2	15	TRBV5-8	TRBJ2-7	CASSFGRATNYEQYF
NA	13	TRBV2	TRBJ2-7	CASCIGGGYEQYF